This TCR beta chain was sequenced in a study of blood T cells in healthy people across ages. There were healthy Caucasian individuals from Russia, aged roughly 6 to 90, serving as donors. The use of a sample-barcoded 5' primer and a J-beta primer mix characterized a second PCR of roughly 7 to 12 cycles. TCRdb reprocessed the 5' RACE reads via MiXCR and lists one record per CDR3 protein. The sample has some 900,000 distinct CDR3 sequences; around 48% are singletons. Germline CDR1 MNHEY, CDR2 SVGAGI. The CDR3 covers 16 residues. Losses at the gene ends were 2 bases for V and 7 bases for J; bases not matched to a gene: 6.

The specimen was blood. The rearrangement joins TRBV6-5 to TRBJ2-1, with 12 nucleotides matching TRBD2. This sequence originates from a man aged 30 to 39 in good health. This CDR3 is CASSYRTSGVRNEQFF. In nucleotides, the CDR3 is TGTGCCAGCAGTTACCGGACTAGCGGGGTTAGGAATGAGCAGTTCTTC.